This T cell receptor beta chain was identified during a study of blood T cells in healthy people across ages. Overall study results and limits: PBMCs that were unsorted prevented a conclusive naive versus antigen-experienced comparison.

Together with a sample-barcoded 5' primer, a J-beta primer mix was included in a second PCR lasting 7 to 11 cycles. Each cDNA molecule was tagged by a template-switch adaptor with 12 random nucleotides. Each CDR3 protein gets one entry after TCRdb re-called the 5' RACE reads with MiXCR. Of about 1.4 million distinct CDR3 sequences in the sample, approximately 60% were seen once. Germline lookup yields CDR1 SNHLY and CDR2 FYNNEI. The V gene lost 7 bases and the J gene lost 7 bases, with 14 bases spanning the gap. The CDR3 is 13 residues long. For this clonotype: What it binds is not known.

The sequencing sample was made of blood. The clonotype was recovered from a man aged 18 to 29 in good health. This chain joins TRBV2 and TRBJ1-5, with D unresolved. This CDR3 is CASTDLGVQPQHF. The DNA for the CDR3 is TGTGCCAGCACGGATCTAGGAGTCCAGCCCCAGCATTTT.